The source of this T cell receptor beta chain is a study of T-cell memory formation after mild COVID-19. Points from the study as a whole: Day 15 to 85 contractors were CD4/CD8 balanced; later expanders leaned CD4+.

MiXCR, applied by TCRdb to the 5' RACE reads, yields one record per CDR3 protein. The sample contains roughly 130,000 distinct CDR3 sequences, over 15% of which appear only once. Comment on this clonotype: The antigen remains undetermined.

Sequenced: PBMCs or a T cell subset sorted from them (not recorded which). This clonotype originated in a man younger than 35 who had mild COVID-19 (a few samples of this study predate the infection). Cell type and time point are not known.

The CDR3 is CSVGQQKETQYF. CDR3 DNA sequence: TGCAGCGTGGGACAGCAGAAAGAGACCCAGTACTTC. The rearrangement joins TRBV29-1 to TRBJ2-5, with 7 bases lining up with TRBD1. The trim removed 6 bases at V and 3 bases at J, leaving 4 bases unmatched. The CDR3 extends over 12 amino acids. Germline CDR1 is SQVTM and CDR2 is ANQGSEA.